In this sample, the clone carrying this T cell receptor (beta chain) turned up a few times. Its antigen is unknown. A primer matching the constant region was used to make TCR beta cDNA from approximately 520 ng of total RNA. Slightly modified ARM-PCR, run as three nested multiplex PCR rounds, produced the TCR beta libraries. For around 10 cycles apiece, the opening two PCR rounds ran with TRBV1-TRBV30 forward primers and a C-beta reverse primer. TCRdb analysed the multiplex PCR reads with MiXCR anew, one entry per CDR3 protein. The sample yields about 200,000 distinct CDR3 sequences, about 65% seen once. This entry is derived from a study of tumor-infiltrating lymphocytes in primary liver carcinoma. Findings and limits, study-wide: Since sampling was bulk and unsorted, CD4+ and CD8+ repertoires were not compared. Whereas tumor region pairs overlapped more, tumor-adjacent and tumor-blood pairs overlapped less.

Blood RNA originated from unsorted whole blood, with germline DNA additionally extracted. Donors were untreated and chronically infected with HBV. The length of the CDR3 is 13 residues. The V and J ends lost 3 bases and 2 bases respectively, with 5 bases between them. The germline V gene encodes CDR1 MGHDK and CDR2 SYGVNS. The receptor's source is a woman in her fifties or sixties with primary liver carcinoma and hepatitis B virus infection. This chain joins TRBV25-1 and TRBJ2-1; no reliable D call. Sample: peripheral blood. The CDR3 DNA follows: TGTGCCAGCAGTGAGAAGACCTACAATGAGCAGTTCTTC. Protein: CASSEKTYNEQFF.